This T cell receptor beta chain was recovered during a study of blood T cells in healthy people across ages. This CDR3 is 19 amino acids long. The V gene end was trimmed by 0 bases and the J gene end by 5 bases; junction bases not matched to a gene: 16. Germline CDR1 and CDR2: LGHNA and YSLEER. Then a second PCR, running about 6 to 12 cycles, was carried out with a sample-barcoded 5' primer and a J-beta primer mix. TCRdb redid the calling of the 5' RACE reads with MiXCR, one entry per CDR3 protein. The top ten clones hold under 30% of a sample with around 1,800,000 distinct CDR3 sequences, roughly 43% of them seen once.

The receptor's source is a human donor in good health. J is TRBJ1-1 and V is TRBV4-3; TRBD1 matches at 9 bases. The specimen was blood. CDR3 DNA: TGCGCCAGCAGCCAAGATATGGAACAGGGGGCTCCTCTAGGGACTGAAGCTTTCTTT. Amino acid sequence: CASSQDMEQGAPLGTEAFF.